This TCR beta chain was sequenced in a study of preoperative IRX-2 immunotherapy in early breast cancer (dated by TCRdb to the late 2010s). Remarks on this clone: Its cognate antigen has yet to be identified. Base qualities are not recorded, but no much larger clone differs from it by a single base.

Library method: the immunoSEQ multiplex PCR assay. TCRdb mirrors the immuneACCESS table, restricted to in-frame sequences. Some clones are absent from its copies; in checked studies, under half trace to an unresolved V gene, and the reason for the others is unknown. This sample gives 15,000 to 25,000 clones in total; around 81% of them show up just once. Jointly, the top ten make up over 1% of the sample. Relative to germline, V is 1 base shorter and J is 7 bases shorter, with 15 bases between their ends. CDR1 and CDR2 are drawn from the germline V gene: MNHGY, SAAAGT. Spanning cysteine to phenylalanine, the CDR3 consists of 15 amino acids. The retained sequence is limited to the CDR3, 45 bases, with the frame set at the first base. The intended sense of this specimen's treatment or condition label: preoperative locoregional IRX-2 cytokine immunotherapy. The samples were obtained from a phase Ib study that tested preoperative, locoregional IRX-2 cytokine immunotherapy designed to prime immune responses. The donors were early-stage breast cancer patients who were given IRX-2 prior to surgery.

Specimen: lymph node tissue, collected after IRX-2 immunotherapy. The TCR originated in a human donor with breast cancer. The V and J segments used are TRBV6-8 and TRBJ2-3; TRBD2 is a possible D gene, resting on 6 matching bases. The CDR3 region: CASSYYGLNSYTQYF. The DNA sequence is TGTGCCAGCAGTTACTACGGACTAAATTCGTATACGCAGTATTTT.